The 32 T cell receptor beta chains listed next were all sequenced from one sample in a study of early T cells in non-severe SARS-CoV-2 infection. TCRdb redid the calling of the 5' RACE reads with MiXCR, one entry per CDR3 protein. The table lists about 120,000 distinct CDR3 sequences, roughly 13% of them singletons, with around 4% in the top ten. The source was whole blood, collected at baseline. The receptor source for this set is an adult who was a healthcare worker with PCR-confirmed SARS-CoV-2 infection or an uninfected control (not recorded which).

The chain has TRBV5-5 and TRBJ1-1; possibly TRBD1 for D (5 bases). The CDR3 consists of 16 residues. V dropped 2 bases and J dropped 4 bases, with 18 bases sitting between them. The germline CDR1 and CDR2 sequences are SGHKS and YYEKEE (reference sequence). CDR3 sequence: CASSFSGGTGITEAFF. CDR3 DNA sequence: TGTGCCAGCAGCTTTTCCGGGGGTACGGGGATCACTGAAGCTTTCTTT.

This clonotype was seen at least ten times. The chain uses TRBV7-9 and TRBJ1-1; the D is unclear. CDR3 size: 14 residues. From germline, CDR1 is SEHNR and CDR2 FQNEAQ (reference sequence). Trimming pared 2 bases from V and 0 bases from J, leaving 7 bases between. The CDR3 nucleotides read TGTGCCAGCAGCTTAATGGATATGAACACTGAAGCTTTCTTT. It translates to CASSLMDMNTEAFF. Full variable domain (outside the CDR3, taken from reference TRBV7-9 and TRBJ1-1): DTGVSQNPRHKITKRGQNVTFRCDPISEHNRLYWYRQTLGQGPEFLTYFQNEAQLEKSRLLSDRFSAERPKGSFSTLEIQRTEQGDSAMYLCASSLMDMNTEAFFGQGTRLTVV.

The gene calls are TRBV18 and TRBJ2-7; perhaps TRBD1 as D (5 bases). Trimming left V 6 bases short and J 0 bases short, with 15 bases between. The CDR3 sequence is 15 residues long. Germline V CDR1 and CDR2: KGHSH, LQKENI. In nucleotides, the CDR3 is TGTGCCAGCTCGTCCCAGGGTCGGAGCTCCTACGAGCAGTACTTC. Protein: CASSSQGRSSYEQYF.

This clonotype was observed a few times. V is TRBV6-5 and J is TRBJ2-2, with D possibly being TRBD2 (5 bases). Trimming cost V 5 bases and J 5 bases, with 15 bases left between them. This CDR3 comprises 15 residues. Germline loops: CDR1 MNHEY, CDR2 SVGAGI. The CDR3 loop reads CASSPGTLLTGELFF. The CDR3 DNA sequence: TGTGCCAGCAGTCCGGGAACCCTACTTACCGGGGAGCTGTTTTTT.

The chain's CDR3 is CSAKGQGTEAFF. The CDR3 DNA sequence: TGCAGTGCTAAGGGGCAGGGCACTGAAGCTTTCTTT. The rearrangement uses TRBV20-1 and TRBJ1-1; D is possibly TRBD1 (5 bases). CDR3 length equals 12 residues. Trimming removed 4 bases from V and 4 bases from J, with 10 bases in between. In germline, CDR1 is DFQATT, CDR2 SNEGSKA (reference sequence).

The chain combines TRBV28 with TRBJ2-7, with 7 positions matching TRBD1. This CDR3 has 15 residues. Germline lookup yields CDR1 MDHEN and CDR2 SYDVKM. The trim removed 5 bases at V and 3 bases at J, leaving 10 bases unmatched. CDR3 amino acids: CASSNRQGGYYEQYF. Here the CDR3 DNA reads TGTGCCAGCAGTAACCGACAGGGCGGCTACTACGAGCAGTACTTC.

This chain uses TRBV25-1 with TRBJ2-4; TRBD1 matches 9 bases. Per germline, CDR1 MGHDK and CDR2 SYGVNS. After removal of 4 bases from V and 1 base from J, the junction contained 5 bases not matched to a gene. This CDR3 region has 16 residues. The CDR3 nucleotides read TGTGCCAGCAGTGGTAACAGGGGGCAGGCCAAAAACATTCAGTACTTC. Protein sequence: CASSGNRGQAKNIQYF.

A few counts support this clonotype. This chain joins TRBV10-3 and TRBJ1-1; D ambiguous. The CDR3 consists of 12 residues. CDR1 ENHRY and CDR2 SYGVKD come from the germline V gene. V was shortened by 6 bases and J by 1 base, with 6 bases between the two germline ends. The chain's CDR3 is CAIRGGNTEAFF. CDR3 coding DNA: TGTGCCATCAGAGGAGGGAACACTGAAGCTTTCTTT.

This clonotype was found many times. The chain carries TRBV5-5 and TRBJ2-5; D might be TRBD2 (6 bases). Germline V CDR1 and CDR2: SGHKS, YYEKEE (reference sequence). The germline V and J ends were trimmed by 0 bases and 5 bases, with 23 bases remaining between them. The CDR3 contains 18 residues. CDR3 DNA sequence: TGTGCCAGCAGCTTGGAGTACGGGACGGTAGCGGCACGCGAGACCCAGTACTTC. Translation: CASSLEYGTVAARETQYF.

A few counts support this clonotype. The chain has TRBV6-1 and TRBJ1-3; 9 bases line up with TRBD1. Germline V lookup: CDR1 MNHNS, CDR2 SASEGT. CDR3 length: 17 amino acids. Trimming removed 7 bases from V and 0 bases from J; junction bases left unmatched: 10. The DNA of the CDR3 is TGTGCCAGCAACAGGGGGCCCGGACCTAGCTCTGGAAACACCATATATTTT. It specifies CASNRGPGPSSGNTIYF.

This clonotype was seen a few times. The gene calls are TRBV9 and TRBJ1-1; D is uncertain. The V end was cut by 0 bases, the J end by 3 bases, with 6 bases between. CDR3 size: 13 residues. Germline lookup yields CDR1 SGDLS and CDR2 YYNGEE. The CDR3 coding sequence is TGTGCCAGCAGCGTAGACGGGGACACTGAAGCTTTCTTT. As protein: CASSVDGDTEAFF.

In its sample, this clonotype was seen many times. The J gene is TRBJ2-7, the V gene TRBV20-1; D remains unclear. This CDR3 region has 14 residues. The V end was cut by 3 bases, the J end by 4 bases, with 16 bases between. CDR1 and CDR2 from the germline V gene are DFQATT and SNEGSKA (reference sequence). The CDR3 is CSASIGRAPYEQYF. DNA for the CDR3: TGCAGTGCTAGTATCGGCCGTGCCCCGTACGAGCAGTACTTC.

Here the CDR3 DNA reads TGCAGCGCCGTCATAGAGGGGAACTATGGCTACACCTTC. Translation gives CSAVIEGNYGYTF. The V gene is TRBV29-1, the J gene TRBJ1-2; perhaps TRBD1 as D (5 bases). Germline V gene lookup returns CDR1 SQVTM and CDR2 ANQGSEA. The V and J ends lost 7 bases and 2 bases respectively, with 14 bases between them. The CDR3 spans 13 residues.

The J gene is TRBJ1-5, the V gene TRBV19; D possibly corresponds to TRBD1 (6 bases). CDR1 and CDR2 (germline): LNHDA, SQIVND (reference sequence). The CDR3 is 12 residues long. The V gene lost 8 bases and the J gene lost 4 bases, with 9 bases spanning the gap. The CDR3 DNA sequence: TGTGCCAGTGATGACAGGAATCAGCCCCAGCATTTT. Translation: CASDDRNQPQHF. The full variable domain, its missing parts supplied by reference TRBV19 and TRBJ1-5, is DGGITQSPKYLFRKEGQNVTLSCEQNLNHDAMYWYRQDPGQGLRLIYYSQIVNDFQKGDIAEGYSVSREKKESFPLTVTSAQKNPTAFYLCASDDRNQPQHFGDGTRLSIL.

This clonotype was detected a few times. The genes are TRBV5-1 and TRBJ2-2; 7 bases match TRBD1. Germline CDR1 reads SGHRS; CDR2 reads YFSETQ. This CDR3 region has 15 residues. The V and J ends lost 0 bases and 3 bases, in that order; junction bases with no gene match: 2. This chain's CDR3 is CASSLEGADTGELFF. The CDR3 DNA is TGCGCCAGCAGCTTGGAGGGGGCGGACACCGGGGAGCTGTTTTTT.

In nucleotides, the CDR3 is TGTGCCAGCAGTCCACGGACAGTTGTCTATGGCTACACCTTC. It encodes CASSPRTVVYGYTF. The V and J genes are TRBV12-3 or TRBV12-4 and TRBJ1-2; maybe TRBD1 (6 bases). Trimming cost V 5 bases and J 4 bases, with 14 bases left between them. The CDR3 runs 14 residues.

J is TRBJ1-1 and V is TRBV5-1; 9 nucleotides match TRBD1. The J segment lost 3 bases and the V segment lost 3 bases, leaving 6 bases of the junction unmatched. The CDR3 sequence is 15 residues long. Germline V gene lookup returns CDR1 SGHRS and CDR2 YFSETQ. The CDR3 nucleotides are TGCGCCAGCAGCTCCCCTGACAGGGGGTACACTGAAGCTTTCTTT. Translation gives CASSSPDRGYTEAFF.

This clonotype occurred a few times. This rearrangement joins TRBV20-1 to TRBJ2-7, with no clear D. The CDR3 loop spans 12 amino acids. Germline CDR1 and CDR2: DFQATT and SNEGSKA (reference sequence). V lost 2 bases and J lost 4, with 9 bases in between. CDR3 amino acids: CSARKEPYEQYF. The CDR3, as DNA: TGCAGTGCTAGAAAGGAACCATACGAGCAGTACTTC.

The chain recombines TRBV27 with TRBJ1-2; maybe TRBD1 (5 bases). This CDR3 is 15 amino acids long. Germline-derived CDR1 and CDR2 are MNHEY and SMNVEV (reference sequence). Trimming took off 8 bases at V and 7 bases at J, with 23 bases between the two ends. CDR3 coding DNA: TGTGCCAGCGGTATGGGACTCGTGGATCTGAGTGGCTACACCTTC. This codes for CASGMGLVDLSGYTF.

This clonotype was seen a handful of times. This rearrangement joins TRBV5-4 to TRBJ2-3, with 15 bases aligning to TRBD2. V gave up 4 bases and J gave up 5 bases; unmatched junction bases: 8. The CDR3 covers 17 residues. Per germline, CDR1 SGHNT and CDR2 YYREEE (reference sequence). The CDR3 is CASSPGLAGGGRDTQYF. DNA for the CDR3: TGTGCCAGCAGCCCGGGACTAGCGGGGGGCGGGAGAGATACGCAGTATTTT.

This clonotype was found a few times. The V and J genes are TRBV7-6 and TRBJ1-4, with a tentative D call TRBD1 (5 bases). The length of the CDR3 is 18 residues. With 5 bases removed from V and 4 bases from J, the gap between germline ends came to 23 bases. Germline values: CDR1 SGHVS, CDR2 FNYEAQ. For the CDR3, the DNA is TGTGCCAGCAGCCCTGGGGCTGAGGCCACACTTCTTAATGAAAAACTGTTTTTT. Protein product: CASSPGAEATLLNEKLFF.

V and J are TRBV29-1 and TRBJ1-1, with TRBD1 as a possible D gene (5 bases). Germline values: CDR1 SQVTM, CDR2 ANQGSEA. The CDR3 has 11 residues. The germline V and J ends were trimmed by 3 bases and 11 bases, with 13 bases remaining between them. The CDR3 DNA is TGCAGCGTTGAGACGGGGGTTGATGCTTTCTTT. Translated, it gives CSVETGVDAFF.

This clonotype was counted a few times. The chain has TRBV5-1 and TRBJ2-7; 7 bases match TRBD1. V gave up 5 bases and J gave up 0 bases; unmatched junction bases: 14. Germline CDR1 reads SGHRS; CDR2 reads YFSETQ. The CDR3 loop spans 17 amino acids. This chain's CDR3 is CASSRDSPKASSYEQYF. CDR3 sequence (DNA): TGCGCCAGCAGTCGGGACAGCCCGAAAGCGAGCTCCTACGAGCAGTACTTC.

A few counts support this clonotype. The genes are TRBV18 and TRBJ2-4, with TRBD2 as a possible D gene (6 bases). The CDR3 has 14 residues. V lost 2 bases, J lost 3 bases, and 8 bases lay in between. Looked up from germline, CDR1 is KGHSH and CDR2 is LQKENI. CDR3 in amino acids: CASSPGGNKNIQYF. DNA for the CDR3: TGTGCCAGCTCACCAGGGGGGAACAAAAACATTCAGTACTTC.

The V and J genes are TRBV7-9 and TRBJ2-7; the D gene is possibly TRBD2 (5 bases). CDR3 length: 13 residues. From germline, CDR1 is SEHNR and CDR2 FQNEAQ (reference sequence). Trimming stripped 11 bases from V and 0 bases from J, with 14 bases between. The CDR3 here is CAGLKASSYEQYF. In DNA form, the CDR3 reads TGTGCCGGACTCAAAGCCTCCTCCTACGAGCAGTACTTC.

The chain has TRBV5-1 and TRBJ2-7, with 12 bases fitting TRBD2. V was clipped by 2 bases and J by 2 bases; unmatched bases: 14. Germline V CDR1 and CDR2: SGHRS, YFSETQ. This CDR3 contains 19 residues. CDR3: CASSLPSGRAELLTYEQYF. DNA of the CDR3: TGCGCCAGCAGCTTACCTAGCGGGAGGGCCGAGTTATTGACCTACGAGCAGTACTTC.

The sample holds a few counts of this clonotype. The rearrangement links TRBV28 to TRBJ2-5; tentatively, D is TRBD1 (7 bases). The CDR3 runs 17 residues. V gave up 5 bases and J gave up 1 base, with 20 bases separating them. Germline V gene data show CDR1 as MDHEN and CDR2 as SYDVKM. The CDR3 sequence is CASSPWTGGARQETQYF. The CDR3 coding sequence is TGTGCCAGCAGTCCCTGGACAGGCGGGGCGCGCCAAGAGACCCAGTACTTC. Complete variable domain (other parts from reference TRBV28 and TRBJ2-5): DVKVTQSSRYLVKRTGEKVFLECVQDMDHENMFWYRQDPGLGLRLIYFSYDVKMKEKGDIPEGYSVSREKKERFSLILESASTNQTSMYLCASSPWTGGARQETQYFGPGTRLLVL.

The chain joins TRBV6-5 to TRBJ1-1; D is ambiguous. Germline CDR1 MNHEY, CDR2 SVGAGI. V was clipped by 6 bases and J by 1 base, with 9 bases between them. The CDR3 consists of 13 residues. The CDR3 DNA reads TGTGCCAGCAGACTACTGGGGAACACTGAAGCTTTCTTT. Its translation: CASRLLGNTEAFF.

The chain links TRBV7-8 to TRBJ2-3; D is undetermined. This CDR3 has 13 residues. Germline V gene data show CDR1 as SGHVS and CDR2 as FQNEAQ. V lost 5 bases and J 1 base, leaving 7 bases between the germline ends. This CDR3 reads CASSVRGTDTQYF. CDR3 DNA sequence: TGTGCCAGCAGCGTCCGGGGCACAGATACGCAGTATTTT.

At least ten counts were recorded for this clonotype. V and J are TRBV5-1 and TRBJ1-1; the match to TRBD1 covers 10 bases. This CDR3 is 15 amino acids long. Germline V lookup: CDR1 SGHRS, CDR2 YFSETQ. With V trimmed by 4 bases and J by 2 bases, 5 bases remained unmatched. In DNA form, the CDR3 reads TGCGCCAGCAGCCGAGGGACAGGGGATAACACTGAAGCTTTCTTT. Translated, it gives CASSRGTGDNTEAFF.

This clonotype was seen more than once but under ten times. The V call is TRBV6-1, the J call TRBJ2-7; 10 positions match TRBD1. Trimming cost V 6 bases and J 3 bases; bases outside gene matches: 11. The CDR3 covers 16 residues. CDR1 is MNHNS and CDR2 is SASEGT in the germline V gene. The DNA for the CDR3 is TGTGCCAGCAGCCCGCAACCCCGGGACAGGGGCTACGAGCAGTACTTC. Amino acids: CASSPQPRDRGYEQYF.

There are a few counts of this clonotype. The V gene is TRBV6-5, the J gene TRBJ1-6; tentatively, D is TRBD1 (5 bases). V lost 10 bases, J lost 7 bases, and 17 bases lay in between. CDR3 length: 14 residues. Germline CDR1 and CDR2: MNHEY and SVGAGI. The CDR3 DNA follows: TGTGCCACCGCCTGGGCGGGGGTGAATTCACCCCTCCACTTT. Translation gives CATAWAGVNSPLHF.